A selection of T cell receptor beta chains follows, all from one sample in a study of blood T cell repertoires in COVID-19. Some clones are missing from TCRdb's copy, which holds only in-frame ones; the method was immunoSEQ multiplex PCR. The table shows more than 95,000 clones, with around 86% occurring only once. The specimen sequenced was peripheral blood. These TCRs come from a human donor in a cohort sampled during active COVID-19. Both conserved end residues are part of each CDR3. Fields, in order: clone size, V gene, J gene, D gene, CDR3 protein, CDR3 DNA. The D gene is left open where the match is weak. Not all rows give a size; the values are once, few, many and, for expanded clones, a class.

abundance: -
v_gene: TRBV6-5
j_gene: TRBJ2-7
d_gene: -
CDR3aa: CASRDAGSVEQYF
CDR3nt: TGTGCCAGCAGAGATGCGGGGTCAGTCGAGCAGTACTTC

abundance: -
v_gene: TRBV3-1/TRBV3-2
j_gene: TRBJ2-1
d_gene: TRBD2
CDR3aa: CASLGLAGVGEQFF
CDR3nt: TGTGCCAGCCTCGGACTAGCGGGAGTAGGTGAGCAGTTCTTC

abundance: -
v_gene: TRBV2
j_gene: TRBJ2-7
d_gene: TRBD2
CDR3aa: CANGLAGAYEQYF
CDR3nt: TGTGCCAATGGCCTAGCGGGAGCATACGAGCAGTACTTC

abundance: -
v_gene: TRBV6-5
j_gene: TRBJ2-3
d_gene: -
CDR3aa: CASRTRPTGTDTQYF
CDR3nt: TGTGCCAGCAGGACCAGGCCCACGGGCACAGATACGCAGTATTTT

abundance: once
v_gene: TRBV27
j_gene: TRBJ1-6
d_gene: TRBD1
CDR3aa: CASSLDRGYSPLHF
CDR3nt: TGTGCCAGCAGTCTCGACAGGGGTTATTCACCCCTCCACTTT

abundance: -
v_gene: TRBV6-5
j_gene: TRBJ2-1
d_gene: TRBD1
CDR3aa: CASTDRGQGLNEQFF
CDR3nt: TGTGCCAGCACCGACCGGGGACAGGGGCTCAATGAGCAGTTCTTC

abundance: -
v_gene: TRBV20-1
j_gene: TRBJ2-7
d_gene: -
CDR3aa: CSASLDEQYF
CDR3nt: TGCAGTGCTAGCCTAGACGAGCAGTACTTC

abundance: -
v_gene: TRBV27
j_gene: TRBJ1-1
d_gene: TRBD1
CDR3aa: CASSPRRTGMNTEAFF
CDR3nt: TGTGCCAGCAGTCCCCGACGGACAGGGATGAACACTGAAGCTTTCTTT

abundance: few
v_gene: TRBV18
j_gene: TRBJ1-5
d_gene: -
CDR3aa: CASSWRLSGGNQPQHF
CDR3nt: TGTGCCAGCTCATGGCGGCTTAGCGGGGGCAATCAGCCCCAGCATTTT

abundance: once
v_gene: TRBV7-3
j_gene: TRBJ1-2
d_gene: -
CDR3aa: CASTPSSRGIPFF
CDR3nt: TGTGCCAGCACCCCGTCCTCCAGGGGTATTCCTTTTTTC

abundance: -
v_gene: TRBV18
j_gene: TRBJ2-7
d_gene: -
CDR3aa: CASSPGRGQRIAGEQYF
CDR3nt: TGTGCCAGCTCACCAGGGCGGGGTCAGAGGATAGCCGGCGAGCAGTACTTC

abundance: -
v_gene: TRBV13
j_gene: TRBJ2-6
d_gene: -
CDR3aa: CASSLWARWRSGANVLTF
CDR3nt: TGTGCCAGCAGCTTATGGGCTCGTTGGCGCTCTGGGGCCAACGTCCTGACTTTC

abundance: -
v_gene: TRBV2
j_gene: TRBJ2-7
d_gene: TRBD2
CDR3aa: CASSWTSGSSYEQYF
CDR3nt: TGTGCCAGCAGTTGGACTAGCGGGAGCTCGTACGAGCAGTACTTC

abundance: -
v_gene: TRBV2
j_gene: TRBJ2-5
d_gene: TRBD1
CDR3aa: CASSENPRQGKTMDF
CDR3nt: TGTGCCAGCAGTGAAAACCCGAGACAGGGTAAAACGATGGACTTC

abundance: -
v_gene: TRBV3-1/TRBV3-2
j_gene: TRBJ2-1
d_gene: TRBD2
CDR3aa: CASSQDLRLAGRNEQFF
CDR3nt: TGTGCCAGCAGCCAAGATTTGAGGCTAGCGGGAAGGAATGAGCAGTTCTTC

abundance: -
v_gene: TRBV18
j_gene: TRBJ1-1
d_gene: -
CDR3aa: CASSPLGGENTEAFF
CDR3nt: TGTGCCAGCTCACCACTTGGGGGGGAGAACACTGAAGCTTTCTTT

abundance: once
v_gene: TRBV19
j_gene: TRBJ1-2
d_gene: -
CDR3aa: CASSILGLAYGYTF
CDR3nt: TGTGCCAGTAGTATTCTGGGACTAGCGTATGGCTACACCTTC

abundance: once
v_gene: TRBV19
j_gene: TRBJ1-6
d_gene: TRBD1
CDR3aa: CASRTGDYNSPLHF
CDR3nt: TGTGCCAGCAGAACAGGGGACTATAATTCACCCCTCCACTTT

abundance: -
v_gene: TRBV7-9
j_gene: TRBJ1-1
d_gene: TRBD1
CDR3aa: CASSKQTGVNTEAFF
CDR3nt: TGTGCCAGCAGCAAACAGACAGGGGTGAACACTGAAGCTTTCTTT

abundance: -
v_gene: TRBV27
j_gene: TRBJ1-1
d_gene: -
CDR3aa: CASSFGTGIFGTEAFF
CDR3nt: TGTGCCAGCAGTTTTGGAACAGGGATTTTTGGCACTGAAGCTTTCTTT

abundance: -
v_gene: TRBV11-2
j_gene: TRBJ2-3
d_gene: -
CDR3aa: CASSLRVGGNTDTQYF
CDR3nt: TGTGCCAGCAGCTTAAGGGTGGGCGGGAACACAGATACGCAGTATTTT

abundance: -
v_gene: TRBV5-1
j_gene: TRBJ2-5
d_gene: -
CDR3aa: CASRKDNQETQYF
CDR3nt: TGCGCCAGCAGGAAGGACAACCAAGAGACCCAGTACTTC

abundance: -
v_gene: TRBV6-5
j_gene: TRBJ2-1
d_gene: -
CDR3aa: CAGARDNSYNEQFF
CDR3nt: TGTGCCGGAGCCCGGGACAACTCCTACAATGAGCAGTTCTTC

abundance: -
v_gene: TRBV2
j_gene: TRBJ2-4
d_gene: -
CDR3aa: CASSEGGYKNIQYF
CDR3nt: TGTGCCAGCAGTGAGGGGGGTTACAAAAACATTCAGTACTTC

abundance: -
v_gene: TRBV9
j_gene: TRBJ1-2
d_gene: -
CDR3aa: CASSVNLNYGYTF
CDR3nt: TGTGCCAGCAGCGTAAATCTTAACTATGGCTACACCTTC

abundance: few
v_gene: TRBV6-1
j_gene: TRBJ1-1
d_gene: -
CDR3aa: CASSERGSLNTEAFF
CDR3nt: TGTGCCAGCAGTGAGAGGGGGTCGTTGAACACTGAAGCTTTCTTT

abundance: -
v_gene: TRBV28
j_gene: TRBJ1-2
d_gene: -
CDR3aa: CASSLSSGVVYGYTF
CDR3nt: TGTGCCAGCAGTCTATCGTCAGGGGTCGTCTATGGCTACACCTTC

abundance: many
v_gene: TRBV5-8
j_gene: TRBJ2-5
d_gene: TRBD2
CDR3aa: CASSPELAGTGSQYF
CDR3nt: TGTGCCAGCAGCCCCGAACTAGCGGGAACAGGGTCCCAGTACTTC